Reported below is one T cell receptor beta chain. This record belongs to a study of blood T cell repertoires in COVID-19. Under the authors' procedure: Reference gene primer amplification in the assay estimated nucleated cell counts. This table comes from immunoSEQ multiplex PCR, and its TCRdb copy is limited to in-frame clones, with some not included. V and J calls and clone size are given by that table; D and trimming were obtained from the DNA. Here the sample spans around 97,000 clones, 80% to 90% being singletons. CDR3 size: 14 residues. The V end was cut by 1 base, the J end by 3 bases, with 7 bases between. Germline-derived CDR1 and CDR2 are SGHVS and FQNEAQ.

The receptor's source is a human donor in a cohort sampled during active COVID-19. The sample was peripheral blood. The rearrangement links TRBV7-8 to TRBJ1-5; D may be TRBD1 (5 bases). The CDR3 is CASSLVRDNQPQHF. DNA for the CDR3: TGTGCCAGCAGCTTAGTCAGGGACAATCAGCCCCAGCATTTT.